This entry describes one T cell receptor beta chain. What it recognizes is unknown. This sample was included in a study of response to subunit inactivated influenza vaccine. TCRdb redid the calling of the RT-PCR reads with MiXCR, one entry per CDR3 protein. The data show around 540,000 distinct CDR3 sequences, about 12% seen once. Broader study findings: Each seasonal influenza vaccination recruits few new T cells, the authors suggested.

The CDR3 covers 12 residues. V dropped 7 bases and J dropped 5 bases, with 13 bases sitting between them. CDR1 and CDR2 (germline): DFQATT, SNEGSKA (reference sequence). The gene calls are TRBV20-1 and TRBJ2-3, with unresolved D. This sample comprised PBMCs from blood, obtained on the day of vaccination. The sequence was obtained from a middle-aged man who received an inactivated influenza vaccine. Written as DNA, the CDR3 is TGCAGTGTTGATTGGCTTTTAGATACGCAGTATTTT. Translated: CSVDWLLDTQYF.